The clone carrying this T cell receptor beta chain came up a few times. This sample was taken from a study of identical twins. Trimming removed 6 bases at V and 4 bases at J, with 10 bases between. The CDR3 has 13 residues. Each CDR3 protein is one row after TCRdb ran MiXCR on the 5' RACE reads. The sample shows some 230,000 distinct CDR3 sequences, approximately 7.1% of them seen only once. Separately, the same data were catalogued under a study of T cells expressing NK-cell markers.

This chain links TRBV12-3 or TRBV12-4 with TRBJ1-5; no clear D gene. This sequence originates from a woman younger than 30 in good health. What was sequenced was CD8+ T cells sorted from blood. The DNA for the CDR3 is TGTGCCAGCAGGGCCGGAGGGAATCAGCCCCAGCATTTT. This codes for CASRAGGNQPQHF.